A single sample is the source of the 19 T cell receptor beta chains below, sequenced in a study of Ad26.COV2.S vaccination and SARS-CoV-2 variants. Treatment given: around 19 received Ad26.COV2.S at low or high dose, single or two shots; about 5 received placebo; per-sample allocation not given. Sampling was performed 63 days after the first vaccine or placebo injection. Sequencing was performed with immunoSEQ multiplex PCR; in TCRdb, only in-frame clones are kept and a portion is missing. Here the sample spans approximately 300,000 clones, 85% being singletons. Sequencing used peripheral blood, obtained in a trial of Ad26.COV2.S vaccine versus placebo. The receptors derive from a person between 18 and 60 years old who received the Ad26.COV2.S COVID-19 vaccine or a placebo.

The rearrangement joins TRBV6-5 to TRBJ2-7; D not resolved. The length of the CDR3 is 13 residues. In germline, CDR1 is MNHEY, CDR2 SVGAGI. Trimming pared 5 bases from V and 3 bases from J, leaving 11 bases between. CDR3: CASSTSPGYEQYF. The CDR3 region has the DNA TGTGCCAGCAGTACCTCTCCGGGCTACGAGCAGTACTTC.

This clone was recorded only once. The CDR3 sequence: CASSQEAGRGAFWDGYTF. The CDR3 DNA sequence: TGTGCCAGCAGCCAAGAAGCGGGGAGAGGGGCCTTTTGGGATGGCTACACCTTC. This rearrangement joins TRBV14 to TRBJ1-2; maybe TRBD1 (5 bases). V was clipped by 0 bases and J by 6 bases, with 23 bases between them. CDR1 is SGHDN, CDR2 FVKESK, per germline. This CDR3 has 18 residues.

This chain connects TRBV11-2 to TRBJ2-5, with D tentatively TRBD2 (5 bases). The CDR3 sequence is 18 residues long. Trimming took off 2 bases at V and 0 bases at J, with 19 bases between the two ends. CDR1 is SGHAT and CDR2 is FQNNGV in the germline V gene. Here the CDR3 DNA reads TGTGCCAGCAGCTTAAGCGGCTCTTCGGGAATGTACCAAGAGACCCAGTACTTC. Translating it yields CASSLSGSSGMYQETQYF.

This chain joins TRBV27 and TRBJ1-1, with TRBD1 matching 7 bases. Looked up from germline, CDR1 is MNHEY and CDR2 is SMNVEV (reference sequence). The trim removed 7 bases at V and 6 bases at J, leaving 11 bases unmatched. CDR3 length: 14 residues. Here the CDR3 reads CASMIRQGLAEAFF. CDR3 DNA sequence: TGTGCCAGCATGATTAGACAGGGTCTCGCTGAAGCTTTCTTT.

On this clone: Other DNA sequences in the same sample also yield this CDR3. This chain's CDR3 is CASSLGLNTEAFF. The CDR3 bases are TGTGCCAGCAGTTTAGGCTTGAACACTGAAGCTTTCTTT. V and J are TRBV28 and TRBJ1-1; D is undetermined. Trimming cost V 2 bases and J 0 bases, with 4 bases left between them. The CDR3 length is 13 residues. The germline V gene has CDR1 MDHEN and CDR2 SYDVKM.

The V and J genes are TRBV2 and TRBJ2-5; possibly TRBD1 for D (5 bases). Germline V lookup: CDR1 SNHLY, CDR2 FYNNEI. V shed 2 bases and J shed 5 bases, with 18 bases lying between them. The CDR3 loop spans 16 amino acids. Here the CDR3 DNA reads TGTGCCAGCAGTGAATGGATGGCAGGGTCTGGGGAGACCCAGTACTTC. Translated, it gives CASSEWMAGSGETQYF.

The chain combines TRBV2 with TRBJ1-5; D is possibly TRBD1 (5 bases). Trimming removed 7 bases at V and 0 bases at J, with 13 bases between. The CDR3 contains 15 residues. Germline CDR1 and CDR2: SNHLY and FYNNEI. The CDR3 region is CASNLDRNSNQPQHF. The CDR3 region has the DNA TGTGCCAGCAATTTAGACAGAAATAGCAATCAGCCCCAGCATTTT.

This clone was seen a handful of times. CDR3 sequence (DNA): TGTGCCAGCAGTGAGGGGGTACCAGTCACTGAAGCTTTCTTT. This encodes CASSEGVPVTEAFF. The chain couples TRBV2 to TRBJ1-1, with a weak D call TRBD1 (5 bases). This CDR3 is 14 amino acids long. V was pared by 3 bases and J by 4 bases, with 12 bases between. Germline V gives CDR1 SNHLY, CDR2 FYNNEI.

CDR3 sequence (DNA): TGTGCCAGTAGTAATGTCGGACAGGGTACAGATACGCAGTATTTT. Translated: CASSNVGQGTDTQYF. This chain uses TRBV19 with TRBJ2-3; 8 bases align to TRBD1. This CDR3 has 15 residues. CDR1 is LNHDA and CDR2 is SQIVND in the germline V gene (reference sequence). J gave up 3 bases and V 4 bases, and 6 bases lay outside the gene matches.

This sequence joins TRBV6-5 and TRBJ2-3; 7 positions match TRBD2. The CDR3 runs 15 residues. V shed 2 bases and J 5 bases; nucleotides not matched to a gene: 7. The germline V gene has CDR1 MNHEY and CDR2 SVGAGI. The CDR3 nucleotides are TGTGCCAGCAGTTACGCCCTGGCGGGGGTAGATACGCAGTATTTT. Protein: CASSYALAGVDTQYF.

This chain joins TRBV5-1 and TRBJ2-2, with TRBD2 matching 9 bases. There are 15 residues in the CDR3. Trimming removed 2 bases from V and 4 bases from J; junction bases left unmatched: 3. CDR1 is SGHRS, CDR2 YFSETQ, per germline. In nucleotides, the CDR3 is TGCGCCAGCAGCTTCCCTAGCGGGACCACCGGGGAGCTGTTTTTT. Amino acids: CASSFPSGTTGELFF.

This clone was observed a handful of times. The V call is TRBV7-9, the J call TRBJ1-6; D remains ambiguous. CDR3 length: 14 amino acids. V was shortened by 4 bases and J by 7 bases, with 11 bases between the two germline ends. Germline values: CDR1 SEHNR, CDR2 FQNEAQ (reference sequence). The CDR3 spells CASSSADWNSPLHF. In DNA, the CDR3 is TGTGCCAGCAGCTCCGCGGACTGGAATTCACCCCTCCACTTT.

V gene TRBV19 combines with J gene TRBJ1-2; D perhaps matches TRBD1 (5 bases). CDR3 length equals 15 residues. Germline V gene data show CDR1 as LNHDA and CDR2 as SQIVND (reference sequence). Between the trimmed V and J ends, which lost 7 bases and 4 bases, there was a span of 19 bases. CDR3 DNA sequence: TGTGCCAGTACCAAAAGCGGGGCGCCCGCCTATGGCTACACCTTC. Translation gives CASTKSGAPAYGYTF.

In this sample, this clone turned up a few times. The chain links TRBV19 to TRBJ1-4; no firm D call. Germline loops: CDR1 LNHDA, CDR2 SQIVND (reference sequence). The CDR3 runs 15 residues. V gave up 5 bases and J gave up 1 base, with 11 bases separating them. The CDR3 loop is CASSRGLQTNEKLFF. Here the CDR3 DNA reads TGTGCCAGTAGTCGTGGGTTGCAAACTAATGAAAAACTGTTTTTT.

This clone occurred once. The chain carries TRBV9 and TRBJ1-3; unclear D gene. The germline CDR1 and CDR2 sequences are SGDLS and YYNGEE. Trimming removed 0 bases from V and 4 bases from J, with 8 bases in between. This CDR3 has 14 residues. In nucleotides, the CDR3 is TGTGCCAGCAGCGTAGCCAGTGACGGAAACACCATATATTTT. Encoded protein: CASSVASDGNTIYF.

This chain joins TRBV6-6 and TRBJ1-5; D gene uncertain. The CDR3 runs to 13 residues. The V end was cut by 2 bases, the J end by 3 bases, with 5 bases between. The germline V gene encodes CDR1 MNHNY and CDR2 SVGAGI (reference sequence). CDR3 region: CASSYGPNQPQHF. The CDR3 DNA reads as TGTGCCAGCAGTTACGGTCCCAATCAGCCCCAGCATTTT.

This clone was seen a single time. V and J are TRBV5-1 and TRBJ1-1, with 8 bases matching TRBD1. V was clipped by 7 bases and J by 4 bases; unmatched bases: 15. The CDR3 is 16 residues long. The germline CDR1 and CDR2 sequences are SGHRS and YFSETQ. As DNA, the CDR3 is TGCGCCAGCGGGGCCAGCCGAGGGACAGGCGCCACTGAAGCTTTCTTT. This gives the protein CASGASRGTGATEAFF.

The chain's CDR3 is CASSLAPRGGRNEKLFF. CDR3 DNA: TGCGCCAGCAGCTTGGCGCCCAGGGGAGGTCGTAATGAAAAACTGTTTTTT. The chain is built from TRBV5-1 and TRBJ1-4; weak D call: TRBD1 (6 bases). Germline assignment: CDR1 SGHRS and CDR2 YFSETQ. The CDR3 loop spans 17 amino acids. The germline V and J ends were trimmed by 0 bases and 4 bases, with 16 bases remaining between them.

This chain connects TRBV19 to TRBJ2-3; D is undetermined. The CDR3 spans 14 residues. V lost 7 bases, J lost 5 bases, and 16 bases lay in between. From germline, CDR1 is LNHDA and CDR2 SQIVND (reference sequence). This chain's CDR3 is CASTHKLWGDTQYF. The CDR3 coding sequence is TGTGCCAGTACGCATAAACTTTGGGGAGATACGCAGTATTTT.